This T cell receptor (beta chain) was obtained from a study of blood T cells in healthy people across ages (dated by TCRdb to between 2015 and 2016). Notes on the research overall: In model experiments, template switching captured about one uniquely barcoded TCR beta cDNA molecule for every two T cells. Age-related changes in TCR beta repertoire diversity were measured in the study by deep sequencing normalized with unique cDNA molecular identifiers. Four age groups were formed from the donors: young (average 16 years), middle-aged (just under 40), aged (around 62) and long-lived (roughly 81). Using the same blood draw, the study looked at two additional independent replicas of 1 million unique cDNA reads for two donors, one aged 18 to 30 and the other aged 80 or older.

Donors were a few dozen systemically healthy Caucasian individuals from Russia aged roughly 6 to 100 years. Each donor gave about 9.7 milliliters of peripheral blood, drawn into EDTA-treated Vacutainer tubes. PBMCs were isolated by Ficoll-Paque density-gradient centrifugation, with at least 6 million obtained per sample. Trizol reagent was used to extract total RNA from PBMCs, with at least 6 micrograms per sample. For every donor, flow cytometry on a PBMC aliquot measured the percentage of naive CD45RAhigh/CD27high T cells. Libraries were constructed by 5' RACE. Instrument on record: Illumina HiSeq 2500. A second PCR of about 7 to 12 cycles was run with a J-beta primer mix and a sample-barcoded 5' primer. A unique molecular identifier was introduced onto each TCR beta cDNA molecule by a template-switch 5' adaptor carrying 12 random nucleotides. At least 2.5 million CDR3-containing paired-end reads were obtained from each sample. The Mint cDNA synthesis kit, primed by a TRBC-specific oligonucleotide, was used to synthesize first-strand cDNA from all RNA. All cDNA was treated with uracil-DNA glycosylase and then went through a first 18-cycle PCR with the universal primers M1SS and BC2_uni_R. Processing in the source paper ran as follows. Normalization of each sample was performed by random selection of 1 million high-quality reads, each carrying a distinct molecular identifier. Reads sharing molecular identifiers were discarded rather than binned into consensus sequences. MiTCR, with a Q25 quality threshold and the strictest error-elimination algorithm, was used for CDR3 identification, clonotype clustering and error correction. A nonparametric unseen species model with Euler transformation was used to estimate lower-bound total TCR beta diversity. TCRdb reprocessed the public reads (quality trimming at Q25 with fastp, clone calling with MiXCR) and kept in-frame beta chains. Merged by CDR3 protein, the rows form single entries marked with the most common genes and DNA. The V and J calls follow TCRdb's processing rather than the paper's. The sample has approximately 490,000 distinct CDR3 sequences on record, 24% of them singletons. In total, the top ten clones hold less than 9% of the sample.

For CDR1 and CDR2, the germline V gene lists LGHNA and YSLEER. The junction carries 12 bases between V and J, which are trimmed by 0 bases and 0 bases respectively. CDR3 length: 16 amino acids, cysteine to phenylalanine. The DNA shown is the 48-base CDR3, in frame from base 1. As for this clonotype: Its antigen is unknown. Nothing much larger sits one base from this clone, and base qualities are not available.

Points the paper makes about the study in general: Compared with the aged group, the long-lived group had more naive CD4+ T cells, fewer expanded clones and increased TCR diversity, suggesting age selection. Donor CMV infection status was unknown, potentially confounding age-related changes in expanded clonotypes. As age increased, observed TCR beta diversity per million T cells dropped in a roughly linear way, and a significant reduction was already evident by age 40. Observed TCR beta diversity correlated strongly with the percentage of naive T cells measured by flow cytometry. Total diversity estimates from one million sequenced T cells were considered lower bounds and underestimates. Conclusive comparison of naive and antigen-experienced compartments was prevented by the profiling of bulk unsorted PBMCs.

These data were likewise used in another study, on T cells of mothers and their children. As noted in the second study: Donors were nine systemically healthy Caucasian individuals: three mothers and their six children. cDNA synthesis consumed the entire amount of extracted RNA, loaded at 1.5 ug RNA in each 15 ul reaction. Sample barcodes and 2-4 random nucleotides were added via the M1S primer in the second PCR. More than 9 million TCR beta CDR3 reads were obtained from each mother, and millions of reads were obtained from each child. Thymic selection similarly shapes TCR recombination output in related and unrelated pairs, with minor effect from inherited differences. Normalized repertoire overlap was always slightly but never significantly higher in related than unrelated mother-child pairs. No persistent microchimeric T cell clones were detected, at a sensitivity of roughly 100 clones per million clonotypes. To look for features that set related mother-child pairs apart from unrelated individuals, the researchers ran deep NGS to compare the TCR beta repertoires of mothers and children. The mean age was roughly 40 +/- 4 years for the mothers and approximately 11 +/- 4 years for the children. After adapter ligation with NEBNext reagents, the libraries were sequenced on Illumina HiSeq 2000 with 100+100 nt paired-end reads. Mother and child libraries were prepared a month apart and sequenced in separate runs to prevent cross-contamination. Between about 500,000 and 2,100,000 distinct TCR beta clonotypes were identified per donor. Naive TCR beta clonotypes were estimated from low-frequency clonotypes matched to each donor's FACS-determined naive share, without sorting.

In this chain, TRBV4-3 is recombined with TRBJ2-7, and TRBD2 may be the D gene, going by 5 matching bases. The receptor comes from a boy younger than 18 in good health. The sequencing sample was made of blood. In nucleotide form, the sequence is TGCGCCAGCAGCCAAGAAGAGGGCTTGAGCTCCTACGAGCAGTACTTC. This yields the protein CASSQEEGLSSYEQYF.